This paragraph covers one TCR beta chain sequence. In the original workflow: Amplifying reference gene primers gave estimates of nucleated cell counts. Method: immunoSEQ multiplex PCR; TCRdb's copy keeps in-frame clones and lacks some. That table gives V, J and clone size, and the DNA gave D and trimming. The table records about 230,000 clones, under 85% of them present only once. This record comes from a study of blood T cell repertoires in COVID-19. Study details: The United States, Italy and Spain provided the acute and convalescent COVID-19 samples. PBMCs, B-cell-depleted T cells, or T cells were the source of the cDNA or gDNA that made up the material.

V dropped 0 bases and J dropped 2; count of bases not matched to a gene: 1. Germline-derived CDR1 and CDR2 are LGHNA and YNFKEQ. This CDR3 has 15 residues. Enrolled during active infection, Seattle patients were then followed longitudinally. The source material was peripheral blood. V gene TRBV4-2 combines with J gene TRBJ2-1, with 7 positions matching TRBD1. The origin of this receptor is a woman between 25 and 40 years old with COVID-19, enrolled during active disease. The CDR3 here is CASSQDGQAYNEQFF. The CDR3 DNA reads TGTGCCAGCAGCCAAGATGGACAGGCCTACAATGAGCAGTTCTTC.